Presented here are 8 T cell receptor beta chains from one specimen sequenced in a study of post-analysis software for immune sequencing data. Study-level findings and limits: TRBV5-6, TRBV5-1 and TRBV20-1 were among 4 or 5 TRBV segments more frequent in patients than controls.

The TCR beta cDNA libraries contained unique molecular identifiers. TCRdb independently ran MiXCR on the PCR reads; one entry per CDR3 protein. The data show about 560,000 distinct CDR3 sequences, with about 40% seen just once and over 1.5% held by the top ten. Antigens for these TCRs are unknown. Sequenced material: blood. Source of these receptors: a girl aged 10 to 17 with multiple sclerosis.

Written as DNA, the CDR3 is TGTGCCAGCAGCTACAGTTCAGGGGGGGAGCAGTACTTC. Translation gives CASSYSSGGEQYF. The chain is built from TRBV12-3 or TRBV12-4 and TRBJ2-7; D may be TRBD1 (7 bases). The CDR3 length is 13 residues. V was trimmed by 6 bases and J by 7 bases, leaving 16 bases between them.

The chain combines TRBV6-2 or TRBV6-3 with TRBJ2-1; D perhaps matches TRBD2 (7 bases). The CDR3 spans 15 residues. Germline V gives CDR1 MNHEY, CDR2 SVGEGT. V was clipped by 6 bases and J by 5 bases, with 17 bases between them. The CDR3 loop reads CASSRRGAGDNEQFF. The CDR3, as DNA: TGTGCCAGCAGCCGACGGGGGGCGGGAGACAATGAGCAGTTCTTC.

The chain carries TRBV12-3 or TRBV12-4 and TRBJ2-3, with D possibly matching TRBD1 (5 bases). The CDR3 is 14 amino acids. Trimming took off 4 bases at V and 0 bases at J, with 8 bases between the two ends. The CDR3 sequence: CASSWSGSTDTQYF. For the CDR3, the DNA is TGTGCCAGCAGTTGGTCAGGGAGCACAGATACGCAGTATTTT.

Only a few counts were recorded for this clonotype. This chain links TRBV12-3 or TRBV12-4 with TRBJ1-1; TRBD1 is a possible D gene (6 bases). This CDR3 region has 15 residues. With 6 bases removed from V and 3 bases from J, the gap between germline ends came to 17 bases. The DNA of the CDR3 is TGTGCCAGCAGACCAAGAGACAGGAGGTACACTGAAGCTTTCTTT. This gives the protein CASRPRDRRYTEAFF.

V is TRBV7-9 and J is TRBJ1-2, with 10 bases lining up with TRBD1. Germline values: CDR1 SEHNR, CDR2 FQNEAQ (reference sequence). V dropped 2 bases and J dropped 7; count of bases not matched to a gene: 4. This CDR3 has 14 residues. This CDR3 reads CASSLRDRGSGYTF. The CDR3 nucleotides read TGTGCCAGCAGCTTACGGGACAGGGGAAGTGGCTACACCTTC.

A few counts support this clonotype. J is TRBJ2-3 and V is TRBV5-1, with TRBD2 identical over 11 bases. J gave up 4 bases and V 6 bases, and 19 bases lay outside the gene matches. This CDR3 has 19 residues. Germline values: CDR1 SGHRS, CDR2 YFSETQ. This CDR3 reads CASNPGQDTSGRSADTQYF. CDR3 DNA sequence: TGCGCCAGCAATCCGGGACAGGATACTAGCGGGAGAAGTGCAGATACGCAGTATTTT. Variable domain in full (rest from reference TRBV5-1 and TRBJ2-3): KAGVTQTPRYLIKTRGQQVTLSCSPISGHRSVSWYQQTPGQGLQFLFEYFSETQRNKGNFPGRFSGRQFSNSRSEMNVSTLELGDSALYLCASNPGQDTSGRSADTQYFGPGTRLTVL.

This clonotype was counted only a few times. CDR3 sequence reads: CSARGQGVYGYTF. CDR3 nucleotide sequence: TGCAGTGCTAGAGGGCAGGGGGTCTATGGCTACACCTTC. The chain combines TRBV20-1 with TRBJ1-2; 7 positions match TRBD1. This CDR3 region has 13 residues. J lost 4 bases, V lost 1 base, and 3 bases had no gene match. The germline V gene encodes CDR1 DFQATT and CDR2 SNEGSKA (reference sequence).

This chain joins TRBV29-1 and TRBJ2-7; D ambiguous. V was pared by 4 bases and J by 1 base, with 17 bases between. The CDR3 is 15 residues long. The germline gives CDR1 SQVTM, CDR2 ANQGSEA. The CDR3 coding sequence is TGCAGCGTTGCTGGGTGGATCCCCGTTTCCTACGAGCAGTACTTC. It encodes CSVAGWIPVSYEQYF.